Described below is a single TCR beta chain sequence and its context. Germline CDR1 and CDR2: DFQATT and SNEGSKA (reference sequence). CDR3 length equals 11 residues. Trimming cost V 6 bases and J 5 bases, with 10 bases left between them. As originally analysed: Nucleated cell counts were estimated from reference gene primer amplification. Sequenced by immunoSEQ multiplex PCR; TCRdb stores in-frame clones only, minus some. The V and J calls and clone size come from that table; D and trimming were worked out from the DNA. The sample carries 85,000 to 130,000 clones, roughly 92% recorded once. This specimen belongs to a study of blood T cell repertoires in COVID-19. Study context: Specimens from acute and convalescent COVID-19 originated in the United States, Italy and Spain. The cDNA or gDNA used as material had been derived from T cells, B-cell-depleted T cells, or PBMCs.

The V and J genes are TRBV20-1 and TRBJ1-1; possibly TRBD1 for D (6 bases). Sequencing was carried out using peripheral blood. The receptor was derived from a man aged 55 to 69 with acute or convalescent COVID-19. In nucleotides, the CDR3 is TGCAGTGCCCCGGACAGAACTGAAGCTTTCTTT. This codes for CSAPDRTEAFF.